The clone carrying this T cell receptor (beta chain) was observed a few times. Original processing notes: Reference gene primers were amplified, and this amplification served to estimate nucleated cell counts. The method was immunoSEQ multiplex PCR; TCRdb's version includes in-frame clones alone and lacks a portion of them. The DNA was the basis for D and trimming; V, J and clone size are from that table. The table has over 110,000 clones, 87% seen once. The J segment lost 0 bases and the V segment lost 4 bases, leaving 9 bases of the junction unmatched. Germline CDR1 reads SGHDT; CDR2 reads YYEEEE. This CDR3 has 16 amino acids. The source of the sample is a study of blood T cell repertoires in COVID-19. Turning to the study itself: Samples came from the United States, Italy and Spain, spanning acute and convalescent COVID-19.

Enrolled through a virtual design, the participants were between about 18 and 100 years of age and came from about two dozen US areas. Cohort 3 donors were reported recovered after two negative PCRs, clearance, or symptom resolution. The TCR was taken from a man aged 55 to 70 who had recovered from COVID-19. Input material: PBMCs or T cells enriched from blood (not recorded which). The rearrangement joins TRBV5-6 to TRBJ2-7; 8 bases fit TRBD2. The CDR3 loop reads CASSLLGGGSSYEQYF. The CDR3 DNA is TGTGCCAGCAGCCTCCTTGGCGGGGGGAGCTCCTACGAGCAGTACTTC.